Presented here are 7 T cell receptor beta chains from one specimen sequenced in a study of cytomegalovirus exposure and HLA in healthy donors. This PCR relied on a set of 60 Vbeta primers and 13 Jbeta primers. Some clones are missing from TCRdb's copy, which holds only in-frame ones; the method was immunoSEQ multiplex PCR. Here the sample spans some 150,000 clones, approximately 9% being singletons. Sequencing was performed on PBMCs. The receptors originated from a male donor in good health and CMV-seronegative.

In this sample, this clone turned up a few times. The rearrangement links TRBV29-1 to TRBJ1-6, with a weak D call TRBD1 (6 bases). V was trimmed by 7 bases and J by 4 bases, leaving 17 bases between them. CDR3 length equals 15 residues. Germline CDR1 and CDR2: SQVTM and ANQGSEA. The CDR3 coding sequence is TGCAGCGATGCACGCGACCAGGGGTATAATTCACCCCTCCACTTT. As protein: CSDARDQGYNSPLHF.

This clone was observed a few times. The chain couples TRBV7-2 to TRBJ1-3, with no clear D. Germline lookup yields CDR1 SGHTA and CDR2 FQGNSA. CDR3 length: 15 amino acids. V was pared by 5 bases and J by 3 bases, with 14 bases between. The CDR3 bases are TGTGCCAGCAGCCCAACCTTGGCAGGTGGAAACACCATATATTTT. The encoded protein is CASSPTLAGGNTIYF.

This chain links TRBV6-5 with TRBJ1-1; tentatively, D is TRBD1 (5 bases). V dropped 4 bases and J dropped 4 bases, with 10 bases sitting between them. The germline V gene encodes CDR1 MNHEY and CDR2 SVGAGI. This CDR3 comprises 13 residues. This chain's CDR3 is CASSWGRFTEAFF. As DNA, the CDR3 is TGTGCCAGCAGTTGGGGGAGGTTCACTGAAGCTTTCTTT.

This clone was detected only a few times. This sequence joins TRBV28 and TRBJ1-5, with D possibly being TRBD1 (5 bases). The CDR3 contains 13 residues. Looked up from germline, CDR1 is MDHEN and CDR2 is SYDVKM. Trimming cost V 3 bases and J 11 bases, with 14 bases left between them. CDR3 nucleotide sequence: TGTGCCAGCAGTTTGCCAGGCCGGGGGGCCCAGCATTTT. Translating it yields CASSLPGRGAQHF.

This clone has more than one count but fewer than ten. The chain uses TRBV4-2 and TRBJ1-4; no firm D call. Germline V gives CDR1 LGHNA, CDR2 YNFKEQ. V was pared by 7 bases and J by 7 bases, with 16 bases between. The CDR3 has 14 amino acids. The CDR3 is CASTPGTSGEKLFF. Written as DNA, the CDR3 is TGTGCCAGCACCCCGGGAACTTCGGGTGAAAAACTGTTTTTT.

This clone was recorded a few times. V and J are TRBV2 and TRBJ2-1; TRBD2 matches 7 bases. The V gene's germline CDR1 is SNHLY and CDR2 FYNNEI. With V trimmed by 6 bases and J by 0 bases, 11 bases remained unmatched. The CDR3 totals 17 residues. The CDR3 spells CASRVRSGDSSYNEQFF. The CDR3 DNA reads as TGTGCCAGCAGGGTTAGGAGCGGGGATAGCTCCTACAATGAGCAGTTCTTC.

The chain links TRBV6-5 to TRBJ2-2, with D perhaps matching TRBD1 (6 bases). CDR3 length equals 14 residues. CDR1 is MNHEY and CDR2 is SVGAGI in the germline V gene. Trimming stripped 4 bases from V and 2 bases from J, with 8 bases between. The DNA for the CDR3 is TGTGCCAGCAGTTTGGGACACAACACCGGGGAGCTGTTTTTT. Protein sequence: CASSLGHNTGELFF.